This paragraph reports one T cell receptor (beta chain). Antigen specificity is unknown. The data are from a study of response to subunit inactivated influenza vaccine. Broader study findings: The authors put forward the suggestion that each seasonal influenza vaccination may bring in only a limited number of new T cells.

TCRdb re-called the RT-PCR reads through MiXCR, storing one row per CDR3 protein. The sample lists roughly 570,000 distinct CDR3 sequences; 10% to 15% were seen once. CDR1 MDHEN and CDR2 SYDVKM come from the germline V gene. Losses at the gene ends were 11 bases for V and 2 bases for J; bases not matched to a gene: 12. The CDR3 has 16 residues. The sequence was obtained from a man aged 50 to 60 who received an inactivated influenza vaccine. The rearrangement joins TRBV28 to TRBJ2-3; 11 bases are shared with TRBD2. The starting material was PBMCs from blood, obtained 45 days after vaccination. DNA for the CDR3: TGTGCCGGACCCCCCGAGGGACTAGCGGACACAGATACGCAGTATTTT. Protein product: CAGPPEGLADTDTQYF.